The rows below give T cell receptor beta chains drawn from one sample of a study of T cell repertoires in ileal Crohn's disease. Some clones are missing from TCRdb's copy, which holds only in-frame ones; the method was immunoSEQ multiplex PCR. The repertoire holds about 8,200 clones, with 95% to 97% as singletons. Sequencing was done on a sample of ileal tissue. These receptors were collected from an adult with Crohn's disease. Each CDR3 is given with its conserved first and last residue. D genes are given only for firm matches. Clone size is stated in some rows and not others, as once, few, many or a class when expanded.

>TRBV6-5|TRBJ1-6|-|TRBD1
CASRDRAGSPLHF
TGTGCCAGCAGGGACAGGGCTGGTTCACCCCTCCACTTT
>TRBV10-1|TRBJ1-2|few|-
CAPRGRNSKGGYTF
TGCGCCCCCAGGGGCAGAAACTCAAAAGGTGGCTACACCTTC
>TRBV19|TRBJ2-5|once|TRBD1
CASSIAFSGRGPQETQYF
TGTGCCAGTAGTATAGCATTTTCTGGCAGGGGGCCGCAAGAGACCCAGTACTTC
>TRBV4-3|TRBJ1-1|-|-
CASSQEGARGTEAFF
TGCGCCAGCAGCCAAGAGGGGGCCCGGGGCACTGAAGCTTTCTTT
>TRBV7-2|TRBJ2-7|few|-
CASGSDSFRNYEQYF
TGTGCCAGCGGCTCGGACAGCTTTAGAAACTACGAGCAGTACTTC
>TRBV4-3|TRBJ1-2|-|-
CASSRTANYGYTF
TGCGCCAGCAGCCGGACAGCTAACTATGGCTACACCTTC
>TRBV30|TRBJ1-1|-|-
CAWSVGGPQAFF
TGTGCCTGGAGTGTAGGGGGTCCACAAGCTTTCTTT
>TRBV7-5|TRBJ2-5|-|-
CARSLAITLAGGQETQYF
TGTGCCAGAAGCTTAGCAATCACCCTAGCGGGGGGGCAGGAGACCCAGTACTTC
>TRBV19|TRBJ2-3|-|TRBD2
CASSTIAGGPNTQYF
TGTGCCAGTAGTACTATAGCGGGGGGGCCGAATACGCAGTATTTT
>TRBV5-1|TRBJ2-5|-|TRBD1
CASSRTGGLETQYF
TGCGCCAGCAGCCGGACAGGGGGCCTTGAGACCCAGTACTTC
>TRBV7-3|TRBJ2-2|once|TRBD2
CASSPRLAGGPGTGELFF
TGTGCCAGCAGCCCGAGACTAGCGGGGGGCCCGGGGACCGGGGAGCTGTTTTTT
>TRBV7-9|TRBJ2-7|-|-
CASSRIDRDEQYF
TGTGCCAGCAGCCGAATCGACCGGGATGAGCAGTACTTC
>TRBV27|TRBJ2-6|-|-
CAHWVGTGANVLTF
TGTGCCCACTGGGTCGGGACTGGGGCCAACGTCCTGACTTTC
>TRBV10-3|TRBJ2-3|-|TRBD2
CAIRPGLAGVDTQYF
TGTGCCATCAGACCGGGACTAGCGGGCGTAGATACGCAGTATTTT
>TRBV5-1|TRBJ2-5|-|-
CASSLGREETQYF
TGCGCCAGCAGCTTGGGCAGGGAAGAGACCCAGTACTTC
>TRBV29-1|TRBJ2-7|-|TRBD2
CSVSPGGTYEQYF
TGCAGCGTATCCCCGGGGGGTACCTACGAGCAGTACTTC
>TRBV7-2|TRBJ2-1|-|-
CASSLGGGDEQFF
TGTGCCAGCAGCTTAGGGGGCGGGGATGAGCAGTTCTTC
>TRBV27|TRBJ2-2|-|-
CASRLGQTGELFF
TGTGCCAGCAGATTGGGGCAGACCGGGGAGCTGTTTTTT
>TRBV5-4|TRBJ1-4|-|-
CASRQGSATNEKLFF
TGTGCCAGCAGACAAGGCAGCGCAACTAATGAAAAACTGTTTTTT
>TRBV6-6|TRBJ2-7|once|-
CASSQGALAYEQYF
TGTGCCAGCAGCCAAGGGGCCTTAGCCTACGAGCAGTACTTC
>TRBV27|TRBJ2-3|-|-
CASSAPWESTDTQYF
TGTGCCAGCAGTGCACCATGGGAGAGCACAGATACGCAGTATTTT
>TRBV23-1|TRBJ2-6|-|-
CASSDCNTQQSRANVLTF
TGCGCCAGCAGTGACTGCAATACGCAACAAAGTCGGGCCAACGTCCTGACTTTC
>TRBV28|TRBJ2-2|-|-
CASTPWQGFSTGELFF
TGTGCCAGCACCCCATGGCAGGGGTTCAGTACCGGGGAGCTGTTTTTT
>TRBV6-5|TRBJ1-2|-|TRBD1
CASSRQGSERGYTF
TGTGCCAGCAGTAGACAGGGCTCCGAGCGGGGCTACACCTTC
>TRBV11-3|TRBJ1-1|once|TRBD1
CASSSRGQGNTEAFF
TGTGCCAGCAGCTCGAGAGGACAGGGGAACACTGAAGCTTTCTTT
>TRBV27|TRBJ1-1|-|-
CASSLSTDRNTEAFF
TGTGCCAGCAGTTTGTCCACGGACAGGAACACTGAAGCTTTCTTT
>TRBV13|TRBJ1-2|-|TRBD1
CASSLGQGAKNYGYTF
TGTGCCAGCAGCTTGGGACAGGGGGCGAAAAACTATGGCTACACCTTC
>TRBV11-1|TRBJ1-2|-|TRBD1
CASSHRAGGVYGYTF
TGTGCCAGCAGCCATCGAGCAGGGGGAGTCTATGGCTACACCTTC
>TRBV28|TRBJ2-2|-|TRBD2
CASASGGPTGELFF
TGTGCCAGCGCTAGCGGGGGCCCAACCGGGGAGCTGTTTTTT
>TRBV11-3|TRBJ2-3|once|-
CASSPEGAVDTQYF
TGTGCCAGCAGTCCCGAAGGGGCGGTTGATACGCAGTATTTT
>TRBV2|TRBJ2-1|-|TRBD1
CASTRQGRRDEQFF
TGTGCCAGCACCAGACAGGGGAGGCGGGATGAGCAGTTCTTC
>TRBV5-1|TRBJ1-2|-|TRBD1
CASSAQGDYGYTF
TGCGCCAGCAGCGCCCAGGGGGACTATGGCTACACCTTC
>TRBV7-3|TRBJ2-3|-|TRBD1
CASSLRVRTGGLDTQYF
TGTGCCAGCAGCTTAAGAGTACGGACAGGGGGCTTGGATACGCAGTATTTT
>TRBV5-6|TRBJ2-7|once|-
CASSLRVSSYEQYF
TGTGCCAGCAGCTTGCGTGTTAGCTCCTACGAGCAGTACTTC
>TRBV5-4|TRBJ2-2|-|TRBD2
CASSPRTSGEPGELFF
TGTGCCAGCAGCCCCCGAACTAGCGGGGAACCCGGGGAGCTGTTTTTT
>TRBV11-2|TRBJ2-1|-|-
CASSLVVGLQDEQFF
TGTGCCAGCAGCTTAGTCGTTGGACTACAGGATGAGCAGTTCTTC
>TRBV28|TRBJ2-1|-|-
CASGSAPYNEQFF
TGTGCCAGCGGTAGCGCCCCTTACAATGAGCAGTTCTTC
>TRBV7-7|TRBJ2-3|-|TRBD2
CASSPTSGGAGDTQYF
TGTGCCAGCAGCCCAACTAGCGGGGGGGCAGGAGATACGCAGTATTTT
>TRBV29-1|TRBJ1-4|-|-
CSVRRESEKLFF
TGCAGCGTGCGCCGGGAGTCAGAAAAACTGTTTTTT
>TRBV4-2|TRBJ2-3|-|TRBD2
CASSIRASGGTDTQYF
TGTGCCAGCAGCATAAGGGCCAGCGGGGGTACAGATACGCAGTATTTT
>TRBV4-3|TRBJ2-5|once|TRBD2
CASSQSIRGGVQETQYF
TGCGCCAGCAGCCAATCTATCCGGGGGGGGGTCCAAGAGACCCAGTACTTC
>TRBV27|TRBJ1-4|-|TRBD1
CASSWDRAREKLFF
TGTGCCAGCAGTTGGGACAGGGCAAGAGAAAAACTGTTTTTT
>TRBV7-7|TRBJ2-2|-|TRBD2
CASRRGGDTGELFF
TGTGCCAGTAGACGGGGGGGAGACACCGGGGAGCTGTTTTTT
>TRBV6-5|TRBJ2-2|-|-
CASSYEYSGELFF
TGTGCCAGCAGTTACGAGTACTCCGGGGAGCTGTTTTTT
>TRBV7-9|TRBJ2-3|once|TRBD1
CASSMTQTDRVTDTQYF
TGTGCCAGCAGCATGACCCAAACGGACAGGGTGACAGATACGCAGTATTTT
>TRBV28|TRBJ1-1|-|TRBD1
CASSRPSGGGFF
TGTGCCAGCAGCCGTCCGTCAGGGGGCGGTTTCTTT